This TCR beta chain was sequenced during a study of cytomegalovirus exposure and HLA in healthy donors. This clone was seen only once. Antigen unknown. Whole-study findings and limits: Fewer N-insertions (relative to the roughly 700-donor mean) were reportedly seen in an Asian-associated ancestry cluster in a later analysis.

The PCR employed 60 Vbeta primers together with 13 Jbeta primers. Sequenced by immunoSEQ multiplex PCR; TCRdb stores in-frame clones only, minus some. The sample lists about 160,000 clones, roughly 80% seen once, with 1.1% to 1.5% in the top ten. The CDR3 covers 18 residues. Germline trimming cut 0 bases from V and 4 bases from J; bases unmatched to any gene: 11. Germline CDR1 SGHDT, CDR2 YYEEEE. The sequence was obtained from a male donor in good health and CMV-seronegative. The specimen was PBMCs. J is TRBJ2-3 and V is TRBV5-6; 10 nucleotides agree with TRBD2. CDR3: CASSLGAGGHYSADTQYF. Written as DNA, the CDR3 is TGTGCCAGCAGCTTGGGAGCGGGGGGGCATTATTCCGCAGATACGCAGTATTTT.